This TCR beta chain emerged from a study of blood T cell repertoires in COVID-19. Repertoires were generated with immunoSEQ multiplex PCR, while TCRdb's copy carries only in-frame clones and drops some. The table lists around 190,000 clones, roughly three quarters of them singletons. This clone showed up just once. V lost 1 base and J lost 6; bases outside the gene matches: 10. Germline V gene sequence: CDR1 LGHDT, CDR2 YNNKEL (reference sequence). CDR3 size: 17 residues. The genes are TRBV3-1 (or the pseudogene TRBV3-2) and TRBJ2-1; 9 bases align to TRBD2. The clonotype originates from a woman in her 40s with COVID-19, enrolled during active disease. Sequenced: peripheral blood. DNA for the CDR3: TGTGCCAGCAGCCAAGGAGTGACTAGCGGTTCCCCCAATGAGCAGTTCTTC. Its protein product is CASSQGVTSGSPNEQFF.